This T cell receptor (beta chain) was sequenced during a study of a mutant IDH1 vaccine in newly diagnosed glioma. This sample's time point: baseline, week 1 (first vaccination visit). Treatment indicated: pre-vaccination baseline after standard-of-care therapy. CDR1 MGHRA and CDR2 YSYEKL come from the germline V gene. J gave up 6 bases and V 4 bases, and 8 bases lay outside the gene matches. This CDR3 region has 15 residues. The data were produced by immunoSEQ multiplex PCR, yet TCRdb's version contains in-frame clones alone and is incomplete. The sample yields tens of thousands of clones, roughly 87% seen once.

This clonotype was obtained from a middle-aged man with glioma. Some clones in this sample may be carry-over from other donors' samples. Sample: PBMCs, taken from a glioma patient treated with radiotherapy, temozolomide or both. The genes are TRBV4-1 and TRBJ2-1; 8 bases align to TRBD2. As DNA, the CDR3 is TGCGCCAGCAGCCGGACCGGGACTAGGGGCAATGAGCAGTTCTTC. This sequence encodes CASSRTGTRGNEQFF.